These T cell receptor beta chains were read from a single sample in a study of blood T cell repertoires in COVID-19. Here immunoSEQ multiplex PCR was the method, and the copy in TCRdb shows in-frame clones only, minus some. The table includes approximately 220,000 clones, around 85% detected once. The sequenced material came from peripheral blood. These receptors were obtained from a middle-aged man with acute or convalescent COVID-19. Each CDR3 is given with its conserved first and last residue. A D gene is named only where the DNA matches it firmly. Rows give clone size only sometimes, using once, few, many, or a class for an expanded clone.

>-|TRBJ2-1|-|TRBV5-5|16
TGTGCCAGCAGCCAAGGACAAACCTTCTCCTACAATGAGCAGTTCTTC
CASSQGQTFSYNEQFF
>-|TRBJ2-7|-|TRBV6-5|14
TGTGCCAGCAGTTACAGGACTAACTCCTACGAGCAGTACTTC
CASSYRTNSYEQYF
>-|TRBJ2-7|TRBD1|TRBV9|15
TGTGCCAGCAGCCCCCGGACAGGGGGCGGATACGAGCAGTACTTC
CASSPRTGGGYEQYF
>-|TRBJ2-5|-|TRBV6-6|11
TGTGCCAGCAGTTATCGGGAGACCCAGTACTTC
CASSYRETQYF
>-|TRBJ1-5|-|TRBV6-5|15
TGTGCCAGCAGTCGACAGAAAAATAGCAATCAGCCCCAGCATTTT
CASSRQKNSNQPQHF
>-|TRBJ1-2|TRBD1|TRBV27|13
TGTGCCAGCAGTTTTTTATCAGGGGGTGGCTACACCTTC
CASSFLSGGGYTF
>-|TRBJ2-1|TRBD2|TRBV7-2|15
TGTGCCAGCAGGCCCCTAGCGGCGATCTACAATGAGCAGTTCTTC
CASRPLAAIYNEQFF
>-|TRBJ2-7|-|TRBV27|13
TGTGCCAGCAGGGAAGGGGGCTCCTACGAGCAGTACTTC
CASREGGSYEQYF
>few|TRBJ1-2|TRBD1|TRBV6-2/TRBV6-3|13
TGTGCCAGCAGCCGACAGGGGAACTATGGCTACACCTTC
CASSRQGNYGYTF
>-|TRBJ1-5|TRBD1|TRBV4-1|16
TGCGCCAGCAGCCAAGATCGACAAGGGGGCCATCAGCCCCAGCATTTT
CASSQDRQGGHQPQHF
>-|TRBJ2-1|-|TRBV6-6|14
TGTGCCAGCAGTTCGGACAGAGAATACAATGAGCAGTTCTTC
CASSSDREYNEQFF
>-|TRBJ1-2|-|TRBV5-1|15
TGCGCCAGCAGCTTGGAACGGGGAGGGAACTATGGCTACACCTTC
CASSLERGGNYGYTF
>-|TRBJ1-1|TRBD1|TRBV7-9|16
TGTGCCAGCAGCCCGGGGACAGGGGGCGAGAACACTGAAGCTTTCTTT
CASSPGTGGENTEAFF
>-|TRBJ2-2|-|TRBV27|13
TGTGCCAGCAGCGGGAGAAGAACCGGGGAGCTGTTTTTT
CASSGRRTGELFF
>-|TRBJ2-5|-|TRBV7-2|13
TGTGCCAGCAGCTTATCCGTCTTGGAGACCCAGTACTTC
CASSLSVLETQYF
>-|TRBJ2-1|-|TRBV24-1|14
TGTGCCACCAGTGAACCAGCCAGGAACAATGAGCAGTTCTTC
CATSEPARNNEQFF
>-|TRBJ2-1|TRBD2|TRBV19|17
TGTGCCAGTAGTCCCTCTAGCGGGACCTTCTCCTACAATGAGCAGTTCTTC
CASSPSSGTFSYNEQFF
>-|TRBJ1-5|TRBD1|TRBV19|15
TGTGCCAGTAGTATATTTGGACAGGGAAATCAGCCCCAGCATTTT
CASSIFGQGNQPQHF
>-|TRBJ2-5|-|TRBV5-6|15
TGTGCCAGCAGCTGGGGAGGAGGGACGCAAGAGACCCAGTACTTC
CASSWGGGTQETQYF
>-|TRBJ2-1|TRBD2|TRBV4-3|15
TGCGCCAGCAGCCAAGAACTAGCGATCTACAATGAGCAGTTCTTC
CASSQELAIYNEQFF
>-|TRBJ2-3|-|TRBV21-1|12
TGTGCCAACATAATTTCCACAGATACGCAGTATTTT
CANIISTDTQYF
>once|TRBJ2-1|-|TRBV6-6|16
TGTGCCAGCAGTTACTCGGGGGGGGCCGGAGTCAATGAGCAGTTCTTC
CASSYSGGAGVNEQFF
>-|TRBJ2-2|-|TRBV4-1|14
TGCGCCAGCAGCCCCAGACAGTTCACCGGGGAGCTGTTTTTT
CASSPRQFTGELFF
>-|TRBJ1-2|-|TRBV19|12
TGTGCCAGTAGGCTCAGGGACTATGGCTACACCTTC
CASRLRDYGYTF
>-|TRBJ1-1|-|TRBV7-9|15
TGTGCCAGCGGGTGGGGGGGGCACCGTAACACTGAAGCTTTCTTT
CASGWGGHRNTEAFF
>once|TRBJ2-6|-|TRBV5-4|15
TGTGCCAGCAGCTTGGACTTCTCTGGGGCCAACGTCCTGACTTTC
CASSLDFSGANVLTF
>-|TRBJ1-5|TRBD1|TRBV7-8|16
TGTGCCAGCAGCTTAGCAAGACAGGGGGTTTTGGAGCCCCAGCATTTT
CASSLARQGVLEPQHF
>-|TRBJ1-3|-|TRBV7-9|15
TGTGCCAGCAGCCCATGGGGAGCGGATGGAAACACCATATATTTT
CASSPWGADGNTIYF
>-|TRBJ2-1|TRBD2|TRBV11-3|15
TGTGCCAGCAGCCCAGCGGGAGGGCTTTGGGATGAGCAGTTCTTC
CASSPAGGLWDEQFF
>-|TRBJ2-4|-|TRBV6-2/TRBV6-3|17
TGTGCCAGCAGTTACAGGGACAGCGGGAGAGGGTCAAACATTCAGTACTTC
CASSYRDSGRGSNIQYF
>-|TRBJ2-1|-|TRBV14|16
TGTGCCAGCAGCTTACGACTAGTTAGCCCCTACAATGAGCAGTTCTTC
CASSLRLVSPYNEQFF
>-|TRBJ2-1|-|TRBV5-1|16
TGCGCCAGCAGCTTGGGAGCCGATCTCTCCTACAATGAGCAGTTCTTC
CASSLGADLSYNEQFF
>-|TRBJ2-2|TRBD2|TRBV4-1|18
TGCGCCAGCAGCCAAGGGCCCTGGGGGGGAGAGGACACCGGGGAGCTGTTTTTT
CASSQGPWGGEDTGELFF
>-|TRBJ2-7|-|TRBV27|13
TGTGCCAGCAGTCCCACTAGATGGTACGAGCAGTACTTC
CASSPTRWYEQYF
>-|TRBJ1-2|-|TRBV6-5|12
TGTGCCAGCATCGACACGAGCTGGGGCTACACCTTC
CASIDTSWGYTF
>-|TRBJ1-2|-|TRBV5-8|11
TGTGCCAGCAGCCTTTCCGGTGGCTACACCTTC
CASSLSGGYTF
>-|TRBJ2-7|-|TRBV7-2|11
TGTGCCAGCAGCCGTAATTACGAGCAGTACTTC
CASSRNYEQYF
>once|TRBJ2-1|TRBD1|TRBV5-1|15
TGCGCCAGCTCTCCCGGGACAGGGATATACAATGAGCAGTTCTTC
CASSPGTGIYNEQFF
>-|TRBJ1-1|-|TRBV6-2/TRBV6-3|13
TGTGCCAGCAGCCCTCAGGGGTGGACTGAAGCTTTCTTT
CASSPQGWTEAFF
>-|TRBJ2-1|TRBD2|TRBV3-1/TRBV3-2|15
TGTGCCAGCAGCCAAGAATGGGCGGGAGCTAGTGAGCAGTTCTTC
CASSQEWAGASEQFF
>-|TRBJ1-1|-|TRBV7-3|14
TGTGCCAGCAGCTTAACCGGGGGAAACACTGAAGCTTTCTTT
CASSLTGGNTEAFF
>-|TRBJ2-3|TRBD2|TRBV7-9|16
TGTGCCAGCAGCCTTGGGACTAGCGGGGCCACAGATACGCAGTATTTT
CASSLGTSGATDTQYF
>-|TRBJ1-2|-|TRBV7-9|13
TGTGCCAGCAGCCTCATCGAGAACTATGGCTACACCTTC
CASSLIENYGYTF
>once|TRBJ2-1|-|TRBV6-6|13
TGTGCCATCAACCTCCAGGGTAACGATGAGCAGTTCTTC
CAINLQGNDEQFF
>-|TRBJ1-6|-|TRBV7-9|15
TGTGCCAGCAGCCCCCGTGGAGGAGATAATTCACCCCTCCACTTT
CASSPRGGDNSPLHF